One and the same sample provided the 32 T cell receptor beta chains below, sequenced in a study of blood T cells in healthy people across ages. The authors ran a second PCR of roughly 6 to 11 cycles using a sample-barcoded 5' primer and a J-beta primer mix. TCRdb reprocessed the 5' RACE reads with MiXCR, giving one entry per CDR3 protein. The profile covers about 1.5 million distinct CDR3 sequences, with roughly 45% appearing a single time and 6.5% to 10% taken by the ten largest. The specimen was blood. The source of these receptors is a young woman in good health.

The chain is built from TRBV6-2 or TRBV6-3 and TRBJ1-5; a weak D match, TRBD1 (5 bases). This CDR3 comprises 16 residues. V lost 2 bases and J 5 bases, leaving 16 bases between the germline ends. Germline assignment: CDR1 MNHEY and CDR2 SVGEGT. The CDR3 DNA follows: TGTGCCAGCAGTTACAACCAGGCGGGGGGAGATCAGCCCCAGCATTTT. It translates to CASSYNQAGGDQPQHF.

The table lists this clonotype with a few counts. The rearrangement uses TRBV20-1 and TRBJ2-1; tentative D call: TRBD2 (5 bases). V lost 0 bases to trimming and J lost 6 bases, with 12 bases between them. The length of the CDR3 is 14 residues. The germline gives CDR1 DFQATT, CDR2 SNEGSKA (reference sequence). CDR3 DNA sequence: TGCAGTGCTAGAGACGAGACTAAGGGCAATGAGCAGTTCTTC. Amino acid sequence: CSARDETKGNEQFF.

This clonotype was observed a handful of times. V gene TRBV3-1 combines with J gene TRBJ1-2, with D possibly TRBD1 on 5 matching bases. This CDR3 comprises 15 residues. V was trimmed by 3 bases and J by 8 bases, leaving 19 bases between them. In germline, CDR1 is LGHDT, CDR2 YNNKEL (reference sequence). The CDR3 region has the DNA TGTGCCAGCAGCCATCGAAACACCCTTGGGACCGGCTACACCTTC. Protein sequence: CASSHRNTLGTGYTF.

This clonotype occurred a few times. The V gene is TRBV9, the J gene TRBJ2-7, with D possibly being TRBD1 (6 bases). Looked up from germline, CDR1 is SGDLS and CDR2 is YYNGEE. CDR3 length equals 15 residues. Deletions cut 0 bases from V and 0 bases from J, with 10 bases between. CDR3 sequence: CASSVAAGVSYEQYF. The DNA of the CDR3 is TGTGCCAGCAGCGTAGCGGCAGGGGTCTCCTACGAGCAGTACTTC.

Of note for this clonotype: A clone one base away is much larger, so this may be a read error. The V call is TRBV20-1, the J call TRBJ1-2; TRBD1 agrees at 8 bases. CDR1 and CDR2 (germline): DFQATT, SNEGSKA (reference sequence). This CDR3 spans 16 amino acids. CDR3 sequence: CSAKPDGTGYHYGCTF. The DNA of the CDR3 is TGCAGTGCTAAACCGGACGGGACAGGTTATCACTATGGCTGCACCTTC.

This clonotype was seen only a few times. Here the CDR3 DNA reads TGTGCCAGCAGCCGTGGACCGAAACTTTCCTACGAGCAGTACTTC. Residues: CASSRGPKLSYEQYF. The chain carries TRBV5-6 and TRBJ2-7, with no clear D. The germline gives CDR1 SGHDT, CDR2 YYEEEE. This CDR3 region has 15 residues. Trimming left V 4 bases short and J 1 base short, with 15 bases between.

The DNA for the CDR3 is TGCAGTGCTAGAGTCCCGGGACTAGCTTTAGATGAGCAGTTCTTC. Translation gives CSARVPGLALDEQFF. This sequence joins TRBV20-1 and TRBJ2-1; TRBD2 aligns across 9 bases. The CDR3 loop spans 15 amino acids. Trimming removed 1 base from V and 8 bases from J; junction bases left unmatched: 9. The V gene's germline CDR1 is DFQATT and CDR2 SNEGSKA (reference sequence).

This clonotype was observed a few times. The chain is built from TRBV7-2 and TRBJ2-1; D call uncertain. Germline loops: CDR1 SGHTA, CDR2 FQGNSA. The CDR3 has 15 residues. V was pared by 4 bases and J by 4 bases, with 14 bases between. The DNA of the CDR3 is TGTGCCAGCAGCTATCGAGCGCTAGAGTACAATGAGCAGTTCTTC. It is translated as CASSYRALEYNEQFF.

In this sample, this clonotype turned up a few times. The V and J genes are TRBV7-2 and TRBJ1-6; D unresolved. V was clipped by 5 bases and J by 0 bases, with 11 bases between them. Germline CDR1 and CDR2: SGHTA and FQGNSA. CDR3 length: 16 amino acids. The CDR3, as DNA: TGTGCCAGCAGCCGACTTTATGGCTCCTATAATTCACCCCTCCACTTT. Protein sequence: CASSRLYGSYNSPLHF.

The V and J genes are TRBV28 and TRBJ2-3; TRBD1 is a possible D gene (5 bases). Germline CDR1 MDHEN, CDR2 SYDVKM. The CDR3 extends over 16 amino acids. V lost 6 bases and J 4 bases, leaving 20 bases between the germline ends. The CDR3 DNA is TGTGCCAGCAGCCCAATACACCTTAGGGGTCCAGATACGCAGTATTTT. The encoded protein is CASSPIHLRGPDTQYF.

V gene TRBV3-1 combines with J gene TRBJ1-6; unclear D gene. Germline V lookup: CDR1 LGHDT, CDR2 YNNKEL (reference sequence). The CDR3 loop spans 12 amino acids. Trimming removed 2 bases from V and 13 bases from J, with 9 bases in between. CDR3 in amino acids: CASSQTADPLHF. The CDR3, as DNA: TGTGCCAGCAGCCAAACCGCCGACCCCCTCCACTTT.

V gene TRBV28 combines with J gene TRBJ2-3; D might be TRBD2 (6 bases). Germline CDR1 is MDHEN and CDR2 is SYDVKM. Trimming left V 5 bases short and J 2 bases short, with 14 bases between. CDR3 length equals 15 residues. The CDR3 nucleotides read TGTGCCAGCAGTGGATGGGACTTAGACACAGATACGCAGTATTTT. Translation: CASSGWDLDTDTQYF. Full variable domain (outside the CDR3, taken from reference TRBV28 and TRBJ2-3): DVKVTQSSRYLVKRTGEKVFLECVQDMDHENMFWYRQDPGLGLRLIYFSYDVKMKEKGDIPEGYSVSREKKERFSLILESASTNQTSMYLCASSGWDLDTDTQYFGPGTRLTVL.

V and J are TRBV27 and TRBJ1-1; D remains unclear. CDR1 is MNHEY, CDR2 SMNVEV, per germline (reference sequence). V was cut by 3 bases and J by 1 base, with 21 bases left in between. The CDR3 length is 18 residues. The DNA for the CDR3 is TGTGCCAGCAGTTTCGCGGCCGGGTGGATGGTGGGGAACACTGAAGCTTTCTTT. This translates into CASSFAAGWMVGNTEAFF.

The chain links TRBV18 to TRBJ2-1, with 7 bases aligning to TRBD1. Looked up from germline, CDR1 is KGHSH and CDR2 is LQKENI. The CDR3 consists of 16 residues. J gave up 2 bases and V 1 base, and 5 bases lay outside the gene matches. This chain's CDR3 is CASSPLGGGTYNEQFF. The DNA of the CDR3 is TGTGCCAGCTCACCACTAGGGGGCGGTACCTACAATGAGCAGTTCTTC.

Here the CDR3 reads CASSYPGQFYGYTF. CDR3 in DNA: TGTGCCAGCAGTTACCCTGGACAGTTCTATGGCTACACCTTC. The chain uses TRBV6-6 and TRBJ1-2, with a weak D call TRBD1 (6 bases). This CDR3 region has 14 residues. V dropped 2 bases and J dropped 4 bases, with 11 bases sitting between them. Germline CDR1 reads MNHNY; CDR2 reads SVGAGI (reference sequence).

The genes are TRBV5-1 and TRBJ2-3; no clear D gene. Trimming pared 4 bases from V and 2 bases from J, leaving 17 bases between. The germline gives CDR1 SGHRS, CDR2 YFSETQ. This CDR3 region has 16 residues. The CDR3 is CASSPLGEASTDTQYF. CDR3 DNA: TGCGCCAGCAGCCCCTTGGGTGAGGCGTCCACAGATACGCAGTATTTT.

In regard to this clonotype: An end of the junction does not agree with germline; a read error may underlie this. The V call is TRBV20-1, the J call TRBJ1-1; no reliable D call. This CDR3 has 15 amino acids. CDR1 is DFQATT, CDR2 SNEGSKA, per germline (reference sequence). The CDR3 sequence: CSARGSGGRNTEAFF. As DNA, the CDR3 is TGCAGTGCAAGAGGATCGGGTGGCAGGAACACTGAAGCTTTCTTT.

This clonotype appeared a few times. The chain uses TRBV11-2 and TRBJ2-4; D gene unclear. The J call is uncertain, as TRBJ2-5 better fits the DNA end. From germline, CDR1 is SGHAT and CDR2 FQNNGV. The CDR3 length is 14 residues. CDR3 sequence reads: CASSSGVPQETQYF. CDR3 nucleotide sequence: TGTGCCAGCAGTTCCGGAGTCCCCCAAGAGACCCAGTACTTC.

The CDR3 nucleotides are TGCGCCAGCGAAGCGGGAGGCCAAGAGACCCAGTACTTC. It encodes CASEAGGQETQYF. V is TRBV5-1 and J is TRBJ2-5; TRBD2 matches at 9 bases. The CDR3 runs 13 residues. After removal of 7 bases from V and 1 base from J, the junction contained 2 bases not matched to a gene. Per the germline V gene, CDR1 is SGHRS and CDR2 is YFSETQ.

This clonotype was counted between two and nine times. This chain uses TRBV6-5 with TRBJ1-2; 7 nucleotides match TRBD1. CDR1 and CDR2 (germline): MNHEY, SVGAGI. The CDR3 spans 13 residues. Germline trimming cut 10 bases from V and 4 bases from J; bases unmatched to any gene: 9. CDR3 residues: CATKLGQTYGYTF. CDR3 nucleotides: TGTGCCACCAAGTTGGGACAGACCTATGGCTACACCTTC.

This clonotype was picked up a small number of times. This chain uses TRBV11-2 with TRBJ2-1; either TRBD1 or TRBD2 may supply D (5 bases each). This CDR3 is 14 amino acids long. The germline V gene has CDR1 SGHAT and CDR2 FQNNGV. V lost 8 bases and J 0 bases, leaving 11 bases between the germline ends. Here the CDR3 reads CASAEGSSYNEQFF. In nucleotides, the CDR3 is TGTGCCAGCGCCGAGGGGAGCTCCTACAATGAGCAGTTCTTC.

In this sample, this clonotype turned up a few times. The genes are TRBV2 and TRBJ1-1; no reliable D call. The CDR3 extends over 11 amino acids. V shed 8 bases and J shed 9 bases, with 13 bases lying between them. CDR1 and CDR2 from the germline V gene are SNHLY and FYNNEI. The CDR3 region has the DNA TGTGCCAGCGACCTGTATCGGCAAGCTTTCTTT. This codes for CASDLYRQAFF.

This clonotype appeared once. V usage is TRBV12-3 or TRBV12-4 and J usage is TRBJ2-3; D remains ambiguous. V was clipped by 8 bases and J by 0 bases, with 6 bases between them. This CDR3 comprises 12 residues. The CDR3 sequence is CASHYSTDTQYF. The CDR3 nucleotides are TGTGCCAGCCACTACAGCACAGATACGCAGTATTTT.

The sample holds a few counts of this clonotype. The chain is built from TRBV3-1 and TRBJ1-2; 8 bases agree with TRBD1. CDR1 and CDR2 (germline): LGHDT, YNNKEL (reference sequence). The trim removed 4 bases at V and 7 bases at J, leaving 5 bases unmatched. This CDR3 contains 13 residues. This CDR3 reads CASSPADRGGYTF. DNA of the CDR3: TGTGCCAGCAGCCCCGCCGACAGGGGTGGCTACACCTTC.

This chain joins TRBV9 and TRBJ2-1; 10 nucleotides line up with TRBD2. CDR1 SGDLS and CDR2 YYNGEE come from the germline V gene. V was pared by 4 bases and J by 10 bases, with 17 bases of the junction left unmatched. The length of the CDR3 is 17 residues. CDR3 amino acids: CASSSTSGTSVEGEQFF. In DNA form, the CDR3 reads TGTGCCAGCAGCTCGACTTCCGGGACTAGCGTTGAGGGCGAGCAGTTCTTC.

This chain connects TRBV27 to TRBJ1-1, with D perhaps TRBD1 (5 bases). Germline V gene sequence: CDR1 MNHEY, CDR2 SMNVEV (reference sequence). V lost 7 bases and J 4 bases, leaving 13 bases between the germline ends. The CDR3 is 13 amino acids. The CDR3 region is CASTKGLGTEAFF. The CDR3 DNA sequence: TGTGCCAGCACAAAGGGGCTGGGCACTGAAGCTTTCTTT.

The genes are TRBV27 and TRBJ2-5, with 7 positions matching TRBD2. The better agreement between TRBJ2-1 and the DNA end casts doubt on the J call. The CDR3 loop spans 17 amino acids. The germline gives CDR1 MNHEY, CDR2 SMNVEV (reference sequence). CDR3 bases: TGTGCCAGCAGTACCTGGGTGGCGGGGGTGCTTCAAGAGACCCAGTTCTTC. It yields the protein CASSTWVAGVLQETQFF.

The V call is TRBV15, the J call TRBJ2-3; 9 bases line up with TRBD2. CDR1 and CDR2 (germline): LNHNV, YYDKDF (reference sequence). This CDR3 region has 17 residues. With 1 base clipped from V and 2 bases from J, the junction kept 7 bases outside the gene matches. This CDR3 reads CATSRGPSGANTDTQYF. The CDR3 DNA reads TGTGCCACCAGCAGAGGTCCTAGCGGGGCCAACACAGATACGCAGTATTTT.

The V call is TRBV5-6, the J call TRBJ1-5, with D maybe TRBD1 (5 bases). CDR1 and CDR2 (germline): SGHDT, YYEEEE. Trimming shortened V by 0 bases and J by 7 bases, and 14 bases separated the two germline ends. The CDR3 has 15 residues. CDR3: CASSLGWGKNQPQHF. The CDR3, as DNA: TGTGCCAGCAGCTTGGGGTGGGGGAAGAACCAGCCCCAGCATTTT.

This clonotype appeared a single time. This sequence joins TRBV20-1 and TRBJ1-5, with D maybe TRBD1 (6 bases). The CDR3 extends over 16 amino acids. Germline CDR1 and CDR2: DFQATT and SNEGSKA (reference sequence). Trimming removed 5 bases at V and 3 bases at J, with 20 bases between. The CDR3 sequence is CSAQPYAGQLNQPQHF. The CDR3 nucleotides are TGCAGTGCTCAACCCTACGCGGGACAACTCAATCAGCCCCAGCATTTT.

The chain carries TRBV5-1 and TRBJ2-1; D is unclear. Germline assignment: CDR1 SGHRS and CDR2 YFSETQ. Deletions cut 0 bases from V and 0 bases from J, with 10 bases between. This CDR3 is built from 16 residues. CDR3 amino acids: CASSLVQYSSYNEQFF. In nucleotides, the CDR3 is TGCGCCAGCAGCTTGGTTCAGTACTCCTCCTACAATGAGCAGTTCTTC.

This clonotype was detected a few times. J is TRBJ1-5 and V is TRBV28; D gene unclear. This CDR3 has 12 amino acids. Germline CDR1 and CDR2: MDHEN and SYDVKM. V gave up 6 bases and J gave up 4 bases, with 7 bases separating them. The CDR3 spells CASRALNQPQHF. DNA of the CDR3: TGTGCCAGCAGGGCTTTGAATCAGCCCCAGCATTTT. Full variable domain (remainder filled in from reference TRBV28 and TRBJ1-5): DVKVTQSSRYLVKRTGEKVFLECVQDMDHENMFWYRQDPGLGLRLIYFSYDVKMKEKGDIPEGYSVSREKKERFSLILESASTNQTSMYLCASRALNQPQHFGDGTRLSIL.